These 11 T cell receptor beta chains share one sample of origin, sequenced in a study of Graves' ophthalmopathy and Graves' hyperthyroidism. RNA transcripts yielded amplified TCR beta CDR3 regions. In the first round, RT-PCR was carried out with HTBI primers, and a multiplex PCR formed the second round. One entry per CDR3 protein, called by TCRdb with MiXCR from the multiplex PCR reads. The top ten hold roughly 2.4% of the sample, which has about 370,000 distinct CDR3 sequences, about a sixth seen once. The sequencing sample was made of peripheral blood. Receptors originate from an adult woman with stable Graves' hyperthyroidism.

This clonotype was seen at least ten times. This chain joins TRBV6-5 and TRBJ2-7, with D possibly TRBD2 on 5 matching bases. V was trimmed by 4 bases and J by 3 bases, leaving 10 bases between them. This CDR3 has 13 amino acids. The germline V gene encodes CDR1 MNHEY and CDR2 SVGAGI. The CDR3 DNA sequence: TGTGCCAGCAGTTTCGCCGGGGTCTACGAGCAGTACTTC. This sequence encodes CASSFAGVYEQYF.

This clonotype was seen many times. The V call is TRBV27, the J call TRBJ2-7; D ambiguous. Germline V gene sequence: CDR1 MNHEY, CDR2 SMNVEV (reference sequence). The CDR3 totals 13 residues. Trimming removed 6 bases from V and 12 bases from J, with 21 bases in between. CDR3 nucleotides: TGTGCCAGCAGAGACCCTTCCAAGGCCGTACCGTACTTC. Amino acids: CASRDPSKAVPYF.

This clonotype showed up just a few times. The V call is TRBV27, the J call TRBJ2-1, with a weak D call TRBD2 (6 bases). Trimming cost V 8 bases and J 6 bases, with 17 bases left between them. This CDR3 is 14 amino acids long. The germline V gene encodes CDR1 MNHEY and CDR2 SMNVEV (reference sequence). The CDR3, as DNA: TGTGCCAGCCTGGGGCGGATGGGGGGCAATGAGCAGTTCTTC. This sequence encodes CASLGRMGGNEQFF.

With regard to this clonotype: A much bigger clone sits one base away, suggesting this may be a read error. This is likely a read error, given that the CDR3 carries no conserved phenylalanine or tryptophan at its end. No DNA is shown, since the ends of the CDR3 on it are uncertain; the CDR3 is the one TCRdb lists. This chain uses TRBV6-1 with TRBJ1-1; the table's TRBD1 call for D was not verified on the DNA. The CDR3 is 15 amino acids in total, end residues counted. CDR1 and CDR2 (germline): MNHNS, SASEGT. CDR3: CASSDPGHANTETFY.

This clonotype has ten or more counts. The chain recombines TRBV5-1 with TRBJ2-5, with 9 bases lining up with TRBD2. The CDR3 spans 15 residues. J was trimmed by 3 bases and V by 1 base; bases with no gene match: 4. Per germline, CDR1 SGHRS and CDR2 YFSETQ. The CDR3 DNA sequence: TGCGCCAGCAGCTTGATGGCGGGAGGGAAAGAGACCCAGTACTTC. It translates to CASSLMAGGKETQYF. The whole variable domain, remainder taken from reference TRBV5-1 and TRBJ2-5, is KAGVTQTPRYLIKTRGQQVTLSCSPISGHRSVSWYQQTPGQGLQFLFEYFSETQRNKGNFPGRFSGRQFSNSRSEMNVSTLELGDSALYLCASSLMAGGKETQYFGPGTRLLVL.

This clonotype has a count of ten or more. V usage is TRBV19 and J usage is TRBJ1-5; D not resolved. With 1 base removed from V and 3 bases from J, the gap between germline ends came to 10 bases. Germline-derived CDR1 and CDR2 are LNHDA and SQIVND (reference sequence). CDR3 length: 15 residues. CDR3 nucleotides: TGTGCCAGTAGTATAGTCGGCAGCCCCAATCAGCCCCAGCATTTT. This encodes CASSIVGSPNQPQHF.

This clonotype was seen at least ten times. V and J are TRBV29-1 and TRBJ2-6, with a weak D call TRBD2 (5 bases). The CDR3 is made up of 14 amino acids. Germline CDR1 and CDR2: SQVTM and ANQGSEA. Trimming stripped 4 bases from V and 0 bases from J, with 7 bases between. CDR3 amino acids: CSVGETSGANVLTF. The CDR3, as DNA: TGCAGCGTTGGGGAGACCTCTGGGGCCAACGTCCTGACTTTC. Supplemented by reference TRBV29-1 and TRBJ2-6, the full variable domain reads SAVISQKPSRDICQRGTSLTIQCQVDSQVTMMFWYRQQPGQSLTLIATANQGSEATYESGFVIDKFPISRPNLTFSTLTVSNMSPEDSSIYLCSVGETSGANVLTFGAGSRLTVL.

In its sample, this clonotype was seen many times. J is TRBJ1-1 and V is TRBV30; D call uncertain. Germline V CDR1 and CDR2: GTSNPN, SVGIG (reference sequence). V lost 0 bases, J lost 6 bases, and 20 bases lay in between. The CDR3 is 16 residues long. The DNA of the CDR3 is TGTGCCTGGAGTGTAGGTGGGATAAGGTTTCTGGCTGAAGCTTTCTTT. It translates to CAWSVGGIRFLAEAFF.

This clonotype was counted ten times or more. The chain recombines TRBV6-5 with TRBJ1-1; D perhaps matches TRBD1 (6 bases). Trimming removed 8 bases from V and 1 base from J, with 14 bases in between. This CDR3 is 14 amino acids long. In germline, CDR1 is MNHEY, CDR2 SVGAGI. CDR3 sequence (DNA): TGTGCCAGCCACCTACAGGGTACGAACACTGAAGCTTTCTTT. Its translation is CASHLQGTNTEAFF.

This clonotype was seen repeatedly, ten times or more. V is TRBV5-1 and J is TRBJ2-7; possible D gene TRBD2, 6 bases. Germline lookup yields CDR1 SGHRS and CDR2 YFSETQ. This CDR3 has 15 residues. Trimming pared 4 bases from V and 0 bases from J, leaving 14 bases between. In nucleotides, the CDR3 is TGCGCCAGCAGCCACGCGGGAAAGGGCTCCTACGAGCAGTACTTC. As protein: CASSHAGKGSYEQYF. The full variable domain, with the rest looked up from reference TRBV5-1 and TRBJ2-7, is KAGVTQTPRYLIKTRGQQVTLSCSPISGHRSVSWYQQTPGQGLQFLFEYFSETQRNKGNFPGRFSGRQFSNSRSEMNVSTLELGDSALYLCASSHAGKGSYEQYFGPGTRLTVT.

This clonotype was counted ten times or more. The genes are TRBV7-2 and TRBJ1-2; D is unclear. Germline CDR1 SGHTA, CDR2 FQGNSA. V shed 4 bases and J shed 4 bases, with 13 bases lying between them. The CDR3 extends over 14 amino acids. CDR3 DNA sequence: TGTGCCAGCAGCTCGCTCCCGGGAGGCTATGGCTACACCTTC. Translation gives CASSSLPGGYGYTF.